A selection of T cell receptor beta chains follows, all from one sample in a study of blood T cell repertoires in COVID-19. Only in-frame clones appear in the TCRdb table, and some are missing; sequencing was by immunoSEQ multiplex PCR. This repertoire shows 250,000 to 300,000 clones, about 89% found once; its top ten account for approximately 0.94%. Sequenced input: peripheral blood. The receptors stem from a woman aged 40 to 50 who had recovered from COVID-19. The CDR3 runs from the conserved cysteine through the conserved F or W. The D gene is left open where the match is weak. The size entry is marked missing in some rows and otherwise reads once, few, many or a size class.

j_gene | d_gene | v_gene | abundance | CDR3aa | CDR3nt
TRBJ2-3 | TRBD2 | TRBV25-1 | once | CASSGTSGRLDTQYF | TGTGCCAGCAGTGGGACTAGCGGGAGGTTGGATACGCAGTATTTT
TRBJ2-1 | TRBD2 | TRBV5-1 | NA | CASSLAALSGSYNEQFF | TGCGCCAGCAGCTTGGCGGCCTTAAGCGGGAGCTACAATGAGCAGTTCTTC
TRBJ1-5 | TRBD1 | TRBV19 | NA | CASSTGTASNQPQHF | TGTGCCAGTAGTACTGGGACAGCTAGCAATCAGCCCCAGCATTTT
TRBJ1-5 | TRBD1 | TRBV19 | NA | CASSIQTGGAGTQHF | TGTGCCAGTAGTATCCAAACAGGGGGCGCCGGGACCCAGCATTTT
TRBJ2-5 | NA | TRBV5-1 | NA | CASRISSSTPGETQYF | TGCGCCAGCAGAATTTCTAGCTCAACTCCCGGAGAGACCCAGTACTTC
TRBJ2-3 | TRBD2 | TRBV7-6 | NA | CASSLLAGSTDTQYF | TGTGCCAGCAGCTTGCTAGCGGGAAGCACAGATACGCAGTATTTT
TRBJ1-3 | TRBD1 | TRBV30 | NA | CAWTTGGPGNTIYF | TGTGCCTGGACGACAGGGGGACCTGGAAACACCATATATTTT
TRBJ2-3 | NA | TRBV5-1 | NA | CASSLVSDTQYF | TGCGCCAGCAGCTTGGTATCCGATACGCAGTATTTT
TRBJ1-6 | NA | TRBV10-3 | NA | CAISPRDKAGSPLHF | TGTGCCATCAGCCCCCGAGACAAGGCCGGTTCACCCCTCCACTTT
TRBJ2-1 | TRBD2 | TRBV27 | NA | CASSFASGNNEQFF | TGTGCCAGCAGTTTTGCTAGCGGTAACAATGAGCAGTTCTTC
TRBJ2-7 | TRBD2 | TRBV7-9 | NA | CASSGGLATSSYEQYF | TGTGCCAGCAGCGGCGGACTAGCGACAAGCTCCTACGAGCAGTACTTC
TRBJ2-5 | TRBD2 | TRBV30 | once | CAWSISGIETQYF | TGTGCCTGGAGTATTAGCGGGATTGAGACCCAGTACTTC
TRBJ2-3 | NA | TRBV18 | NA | CASSPPSEVGDTQYF | TGTGCCAGCTCACCTCCTTCGGAGGTCGGGGATACGCAGTATTTT
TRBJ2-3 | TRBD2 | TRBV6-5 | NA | CASRSAGVGTDTQYF | TGTGCCAGCAGGTCAGCGGGAGTTGGCACAGATACGCAGTATTTT
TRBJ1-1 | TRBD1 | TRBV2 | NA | CASSASRQGGNTEAFF | TGTGCCAGCAGTGCCTCCCGACAGGGGGGGAACACTGAAGCTTTCTTT
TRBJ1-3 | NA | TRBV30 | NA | CAWSLGGYTIYF | TGTGCCTGGAGTTTGGGGGGATACACCATATATTTT
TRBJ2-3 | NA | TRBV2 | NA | CASLPGYDTDTQYF | TGTGCCAGCCTTCCGGGATACGACACAGATACGCAGTATTTT
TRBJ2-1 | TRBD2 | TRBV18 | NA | CASSPPSLAGAYNEQFF | TGTGCCAGCTCACCACCGTCACTAGCGGGAGCCTACAATGAGCAGTTCTTC
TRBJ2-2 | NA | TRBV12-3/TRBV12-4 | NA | CASSRDTGELFF | TGTGCCAGCAGCAGGGACACCGGGGAGCTGTTTTTT
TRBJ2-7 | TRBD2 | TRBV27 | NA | CASSDGGGSGRYEQYF | TGTGCCAGCAGTGACGGGGGGGGTAGCGGGAGATACGAGCAGTACTTC
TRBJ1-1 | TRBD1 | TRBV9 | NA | CASSAAGGESEAFF | TGTGCCAGCAGCGCCGCAGGGGGTGAGAGTGAAGCTTTCTTT
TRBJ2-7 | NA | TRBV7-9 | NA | CASSLTPGGATYEQYF | TGTGCCAGCAGCTTGACCCCCGGCGGGGCGACCTACGAGCAGTACTTC
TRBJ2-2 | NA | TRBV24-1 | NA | CATGLPNTGELFF | TGTGCCACCGGACTACCTAACACCGGGGAGCTGTTTTTT
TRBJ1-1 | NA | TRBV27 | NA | CASSLLRDTEAFF | TGTGCCAGCAGCTTACTGAGGGACACTGAAGCTTTCTTT
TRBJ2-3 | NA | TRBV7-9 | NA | CASSSSGADTQYF | TGTGCCAGCAGCTCCTCGGGGGCAGATACGCAGTATTTT
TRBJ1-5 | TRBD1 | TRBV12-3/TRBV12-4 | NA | CASSRGQSQPQHF | TGTGCCAGCAGTAGGGGGCAGAGTCAGCCCCAGCATTTT
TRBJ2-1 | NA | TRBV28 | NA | CASSLPHTGNYEQFF | TGTGCCAGCAGTTTGCCCCACACAGGGAATTATGAGCAGTTCTTC
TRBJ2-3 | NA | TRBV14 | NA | CASSGGQSFSTDTQYF | TGTGCCAGCAGCGGAGGACAGTCGTTTAGCACAGATACGCAGTATTTT
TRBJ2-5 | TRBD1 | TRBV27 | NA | CASHPRGRGLETQYF | TGTGCCAGCCACCCCCGGGGCAGGGGGTTAGAGACCCAGTACTTC
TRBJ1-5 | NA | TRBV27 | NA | CATGGTSNQPQHF | TGTGCCACGGGGGGAACAAGCAATCAGCCCCAGCATTTT
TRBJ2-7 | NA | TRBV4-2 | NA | CASSQTGNYEQYF | TGTGCCAGCAGCCAGACGGGTAACTACGAGCAGTACTTC
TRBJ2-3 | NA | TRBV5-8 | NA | CASSPHGGGGTDTQYF | TGTGCCAGCAGCCCCCATGGTGGCGGGGGCACAGATACGCAGTATTTT
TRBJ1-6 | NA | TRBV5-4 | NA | CASSLARGGEPSPLHF | TGTGCCAGCAGCTTGGCCCGAGGGGGGGAACCTTCGCCCCTCCACTTT
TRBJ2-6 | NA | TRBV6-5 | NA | CASSSTVRGANVLTF | TGTGCCAGCAGTTCCACAGTTAGAGGGGCCAACGTCCTGACTTTC
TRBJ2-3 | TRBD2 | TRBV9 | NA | CASSGTSGTVSTDTQYF | TGTGCCAGCAGCGGGACTAGCGGGACGGTTAGCACAGATACGCAGTATTTT
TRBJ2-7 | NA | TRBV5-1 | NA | CASSPYESSYEQYF | TGCGCCAGCAGCCCCTACGAGAGCTCCTACGAGCAGTACTTC
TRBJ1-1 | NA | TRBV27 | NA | CASSRLEKPEAFF | TGTGCCAGCAGTCGCCTCGAGAAGCCTGAAGCTTTCTTT
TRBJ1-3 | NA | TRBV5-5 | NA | CASSLLGVSAGNTIYF | TGTGCCAGCAGCTTGCTCGGAGTCAGCGCTGGAAACACCATATATTTT
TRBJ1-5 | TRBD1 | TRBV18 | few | CASSPPPGGTGLNQPQHF | TGTGCCAGCTCACCCCCACCTGGGGGGACAGGCCTCAATCAGCCCCAGCATTTT
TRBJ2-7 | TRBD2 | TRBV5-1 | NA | CASRRTGTSGTYEQYF | TGCGCCAGCAGACGCACCGGGACTAGCGGGACCTACGAGCAGTACTTC
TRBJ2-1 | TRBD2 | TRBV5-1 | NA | CASSWEGLAGYNEQFF | TGCGCCAGCAGCTGGGAAGGACTAGCGGGATACAATGAGCAGTTCTTC
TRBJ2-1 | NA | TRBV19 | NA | CASTDEGAYNEQFF | TGTGCCAGTACGGACGAGGGGGCCTACAATGAGCAGTTCTTC
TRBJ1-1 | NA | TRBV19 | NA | CASSIGVRFAGAFF | TGTGCCAGTAGTATCGGCGTTAGGTTCGCCGGGGCTTTCTTT
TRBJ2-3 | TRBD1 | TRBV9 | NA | CASSEGLTGGAGDTQYF | TGTGCCAGCAGCGAAGGCCTGACAGGGGGCGCGGGCGATACGCAGTATTTT
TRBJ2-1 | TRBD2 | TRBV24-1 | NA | CATSDWGGNGEQFF | TGTGCCACCAGTGATTGGGGGGGAAATGGTGAGCAGTTCTTC